The 23 T cell receptor beta chains reported below all come from one sample, sequenced in a study of T cells after yellow fever vaccination. TCRdb reanalysed the 5' RACE reads using MiXCR and keeps one entry per CDR3 protein. The table lists around 340,000 distinct CDR3 sequences, approximately 12% of them singletons. Here the sequenced sample was CD4+ T cells sorted from PBMCs, taken 15 days after the yellow fever booster vaccination. The source of these receptors is a man aged 18 to 35 who received the YFV17D yellow fever vaccine.

This clonotype was detected a few times. V gene TRBV3-1 combines with J gene TRBJ1-5, with a possible D match to TRBD1 (5 bases). Trimming took off 4 bases at V and 0 bases at J, with 10 bases between the two ends. The CDR3 runs to 15 residues. CDR1 is LGHDT, CDR2 YNNKEL, per germline (reference sequence). In nucleotides, the CDR3 is TGTGCCAGCAGCCTCGGGGCGGATAGCAATCAGCCCCAGCATTTT. It specifies CASSLGADSNQPQHF.

The table lists this clonotype with a few counts. The chain combines TRBV6-5 with TRBJ2-3; TRBD1 might be the D (6 bases). The length of the CDR3 is 15 residues. Trimming cost V 5 bases and J 2 bases, with 14 bases left between them. Germline-derived CDR1 and CDR2 are MNHEY and SVGAGI. CDR3 region: CASSPRQANTDTQYF. CDR3 DNA: TGTGCCAGCAGTCCGAGACAGGCGAACACAGATACGCAGTATTTT.

V gene TRBV7-9 combines with J gene TRBJ1-3, with D unclear. V was shortened by 1 base and J by 0 bases, with 10 bases between the two germline ends. The CDR3 is 16 residues long. Germline V lookup: CDR1 SEHNR, CDR2 FQNEAQ (reference sequence). The CDR3 here is CASSLVSPSSGNTIYF. CDR3 nucleotide sequence: TGTGCCAGCAGCTTAGTCTCCCCTAGCTCTGGAAACACCATATATTTT.

This clonotype was detected only a few times. The chain links TRBV2 to TRBJ2-1, with D perhaps TRBD1 (5 bases). V lost 2 bases and J 8 bases, leaving 7 bases between the germline ends. The CDR3 has 12 amino acids. CDR1 is SNHLY, CDR2 FYNNEI, per germline. The CDR3 DNA is TGTGCCAGCAGTGAATCAGGGTATGAGCAGTTCTTC. It yields the protein CASSESGYEQFF.

This clonotype was recorded many times. The chain recombines TRBV4-2 with TRBJ2-2; no clear D. V lost 0 bases and J lost 9, with 8 bases in between. The CDR3 is 13 residues long. Germline values: CDR1 LGHNA, CDR2 YNFKEQ. CDR3 DNA sequence: TGTGCCAGCAGCCAAGAACTAAACTGGGAGCTGTTTTTT. Its translation is CASSQELNWELFF.

The genes are TRBV6-6 and TRBJ2-1, with 10 bases that match TRBD2. The V gene's germline CDR1 is MNHNY and CDR2 SVGAGI (reference sequence). This CDR3 region has 17 residues. The V and J ends lost 0 bases and 8 bases, in that order; junction bases with no gene match: 10. CDR3 protein: CASSYSKSGGAWDEQFF. DNA of the CDR3: TGTGCCAGCAGTTACTCGAAGAGCGGGGGGGCCTGGGATGAGCAGTTCTTC.

This clonotype was found a few times. J is TRBJ1-6 and V is TRBV27; 8 bases map to TRBD1. Looked up from germline, CDR1 is MNHEY and CDR2 is SMNVEV (reference sequence). Germline trimming cut 5 bases from V and 7 bases from J; bases unmatched to any gene: 4. The CDR3 contains 14 residues. CDR3 sequence (DNA): TGTGCCAGCAGTATCCGGGACAGGAATTCACCCCTCCACTTT. Translated, it gives CASSIRDRNSPLHF.

This clonotype came up a few times. This chain uses TRBV7-3 with TRBJ2-1, with a tentative D call TRBD1 (5 bases). This CDR3 is built from 13 residues. Germline V gives CDR1 SGHTA, CDR2 FQGTGA. V gave up 3 bases and J gave up 7 bases, with 10 bases separating them. CDR3 sequence (DNA): TGTGCCAGCAGCTTGGTCAGGGAAAATGAGCAGTTCTTC. Translation: CASSLVRENEQFF.

This clonotype has more than one count but fewer than ten. The chain recombines TRBV5-1 with TRBJ2-3, with D unclear. There are 13 residues in the CDR3. Germline lookup yields CDR1 SGHRS and CDR2 YFSETQ. The V gene lost 3 bases and the J gene lost 10 bases, with 15 bases spanning the gap. In DNA form, the CDR3 reads TGCGCCAGCAGCTACCACGACGGTTCTCCGCAGTATTTT. Translated, it gives CASSYHDGSPQYF. Full variable domain (missing parts from reference TRBV5-1 and TRBJ2-3): KAGVTQTPRYLIKTRGQQVTLSCSPISGHRSVSWYQQTPGQGLQFLFEYFSETQRNKGNFPGRFSGRQFSNSRSEMNVSTLELGDSALYLCASSYHDGSPQYFGPGTRLTVL.

The chain joins TRBV6-1 to TRBJ2-2; D not resolved. V was cut by 2 bases and J by 2 bases, with 12 bases left in between. Germline V gene sequence: CDR1 MNHNS, CDR2 SASEGT. The CDR3 totals 16 residues. The CDR3 sequence is CASSEYISGNTGELFF. The DNA for the CDR3 is TGTGCCAGCAGTGAATACATCTCTGGTAACACCGGGGAGCTGTTTTTT.

This clonotype was detected only a few times. The gene calls are TRBV5-1 and TRBJ2-2; 7 bases are shared with TRBD2. This CDR3 spans 15 amino acids. CDR1 and CDR2 from the germline V gene are SGHRS and YFSETQ. Trimming removed 3 bases from V and 7 bases from J; junction bases left unmatched: 9. The CDR3: CASSSLGLESGELFF. CDR3 sequence (DNA): TGCGCCAGCAGCTCCCTCGGACTAGAGAGCGGGGAGCTGTTTTTT.

This clonotype showed up just once. The chain couples TRBV24-1 to TRBJ2-3; D is uncertain. V lost 6 bases and J lost 2, with 11 bases in between. Germline V gene lookup returns CDR1 KGHDR and CDR2 SFDVKD. This CDR3 comprises 14 residues. CDR3 coding DNA: TGTGCCACCAGTCTCGGGCAAAACACAGATACGCAGTATTTT. This translates into CATSLGQNTDTQYF.

This chain uses TRBV7-9 with TRBJ1-2; possible D gene TRBD1, 5 bases. Trimming pared 5 bases from V and 5 bases from J, leaving 18 bases between. Germline V lookup: CDR1 SEHNR, CDR2 FQNEAQ (reference sequence). The CDR3 runs to 15 residues. CDR3 nucleotide sequence: TGTGCCAGCAGCCACGGGGACCACCACGGATATGGCTACACCTTC. Protein sequence: CASSHGDHHGYGYTF.

The chain joins TRBV18 to TRBJ2-7; D unresolved. The germline CDR1 and CDR2 sequences are KGHSH and LQKENI. The CDR3 loop spans 12 amino acids. V lost 3 bases and J lost 7, with 10 bases in between. The CDR3 region has the DNA TGTGCCAGCTCACCTGACTCGGCAGAGCAGTACGTC. Residues: CASSPDSAEQYV.

This clonotype was seen more than once but under ten times. V and J are TRBV7-2 and TRBJ2-1, with 10 bases that match TRBD1. CDR3 size: 16 residues. Per the germline V gene, CDR1 is SGHTA and CDR2 is FQGNSA. After removal of 1 base from V and 8 bases from J, the junction contained 8 bases not matched to a gene. CDR3 protein: CASSLGSGQGIDEQFF. The CDR3 coding sequence is TGTGCCAGCAGCTTAGGTTCGGGACAGGGGATCGATGAGCAGTTCTTC.

This clonotype was observed at least ten times. This chain connects TRBV5-1 to TRBJ1-1; TRBD1 matches at 7 bases. Germline V gives CDR1 SGHRS, CDR2 YFSETQ. The CDR3 totals 14 residues. V trimming: 0 bases; J trimming: 6 bases; junction bases outside the gene matches: 5. CDR3 DNA sequence: TGCGCCAGCAGCTTGGGGGACAGCAGACCTGAAGCTTTCTTT. Encoded protein: CASSLGDSRPEAFF.

The chain couples TRBV3-1 to TRBJ2-5; no reliable D call. The germline gives CDR1 LGHDT, CDR2 YNNKEL (reference sequence). V was trimmed by 4 bases and J by 5 bases, leaving 14 bases between them. The CDR3 is 14 amino acids. The CDR3 region is CASSRAGLEETQYF. The CDR3 DNA follows: TGTGCCAGCAGCCGTGCCGGGCTAGAGGAGACCCAGTACTTC.

This clonotype has just a few counts. The CDR3 sequence is CASSVTSEAFF. For the CDR3, the DNA is TGTGCCAGCAGCGTAACATCTGAAGCTTTCTTT. The genes are TRBV7-9 and TRBJ1-1; D is unresolved. The V end lost 5 bases, the J end lost 6 bases, and 7 bases lay between the germline ends. The CDR3 length is 11 residues. Germline lookup yields CDR1 SEHNR and CDR2 FQNEAQ (reference sequence).

This clonotype appeared a few times. The chain combines TRBV9 with TRBJ1-2, with a possible D match to TRBD1 (5 bases). The germline V and J ends were trimmed by 4 bases and 7 bases, with 26 bases remaining between them. Germline V gene lookup returns CDR1 SGDLS and CDR2 YYNGEE. The CDR3 totals 17 residues. The CDR3 DNA follows: TGTGCCAGCAGCACCCGACAGCCGACCGTCCCCGGTTGTGGCTACACCTTC. This codes for CASSTRQPTVPGCGYTF.

The gene calls are TRBV11-2 and TRBJ2-3; unclear D gene. V gave up 3 bases and J gave up 0 bases, with 10 bases separating them. This CDR3 comprises 15 residues. The germline CDR1 and CDR2 sequences are SGHAT and FQNNGV. CDR3: CASSLDPSSTDTQYF. The CDR3 DNA is TGTGCCAGCAGCTTGGACCCATCTAGCACAGATACGCAGTATTTT.

The rearrangement uses TRBV20-1 and TRBJ2-6; no reliable D call. The germline V gene encodes CDR1 DFQATT and CDR2 SNEGSKA (reference sequence). V was cut by 4 bases and J by 1 base, with 17 bases left in between. The CDR3 has 17 amino acids. The CDR3 region has the DNA TGCAGTGCTACCCAGACCAACTACTGGTCTGGGGCCAACGTCCTGACTTTC. As protein: CSATQTNYWSGANVLTF.

The CDR3 bases are TGTGCCAGCAGTTTGGATACAGGGGCCAGGAGCTCTGGAAACACCATATATTTT. Translating gives CASSLDTGARSSGNTIYF. The V gene is TRBV28, the J gene TRBJ1-3, with 7 bases aligning to TRBD1. The germline V gene has CDR1 MDHEN and CDR2 SYDVKM. This CDR3 is built from 18 residues. V lost 3 bases and J lost 0; bases outside the gene matches: 11.

This clonotype came up a few times. The genes are TRBV7-9 and TRBJ2-2, with 11 bases fitting TRBD1. This CDR3 region has 16 residues. The germline V gene encodes CDR1 SEHNR and CDR2 FQNEAQ (reference sequence). Trimming took 1 base from V and 5 from J; bases not matched to a gene: 3. This CDR3 is CASSLEDRGRTGELFF. The CDR3 DNA reads as TGTGCCAGCAGCTTAGAGGACAGGGGGCGTACCGGGGAGCTGTTTTTT.